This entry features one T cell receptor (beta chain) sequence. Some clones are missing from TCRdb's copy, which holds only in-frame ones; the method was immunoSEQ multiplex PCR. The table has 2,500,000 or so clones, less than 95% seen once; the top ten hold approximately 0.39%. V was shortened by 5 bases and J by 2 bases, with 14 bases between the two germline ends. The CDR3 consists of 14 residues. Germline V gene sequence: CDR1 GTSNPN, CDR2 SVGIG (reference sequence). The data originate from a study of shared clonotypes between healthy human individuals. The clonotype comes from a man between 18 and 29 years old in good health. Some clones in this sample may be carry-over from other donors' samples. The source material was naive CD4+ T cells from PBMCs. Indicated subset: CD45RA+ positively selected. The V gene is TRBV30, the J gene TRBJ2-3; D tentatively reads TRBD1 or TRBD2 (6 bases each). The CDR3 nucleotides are TGTGCCTGGGAGGAGGGGGGAGTCACAGATACGCAGTATTTT. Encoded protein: CAWEEGGVTDTQYF.